A selection of T cell receptor beta chains follows, all from one sample in a study of blood T cell repertoires in COVID-19. Method: immunoSEQ multiplex PCR; TCRdb's copy keeps in-frame clones and lacks some. The sample carries around 81,000 clones, 80% recorded once. Sequenced input: peripheral blood. The receptors were sampled from a human donor in a cohort sampled during active COVID-19. The CDR3 runs from the conserved cysteine through the conserved F or W. D genes are given only for firm matches. Some rows mark clone size as missing; the rest say once, few, many or name a class of expanded clone.

>-|-|TRBJ2-1|TRBV5-1
CASSLAGAGEQFF
TGCGCCAGCAGCTTGGCCGGAGCGGGTGAGCAGTTCTTC
>TRBD2|-|TRBJ2-5|TRBV7-2
CASSPPGLAAQETQYF
TGTGCCAGCAGCCCGCCGGGACTAGCGGCCCAAGAGACCCAGTACTTC
>TRBD1|-|TRBJ2-1|TRBV5-1
CASSIQGGNEQFF
TGCGCCAGCAGCATACAGGGGGGCAATGAGCAGTTCTTC
>-|-|TRBJ1-3|TRBV11-2
CASSLSYSSGNTIYF
TGTGCCAGCAGCTTATCGTACAGCTCTGGAAACACCATATATTTT
>-|-|TRBJ1-1|TRBV6-5
CASRTQENTEAFF
TGTGCCAGCCGCACACAGGAGAACACTGAAGCTTTCTTT
>-|-|TRBJ2-7|TRBV7-8
CASSLGPRDEQYF
TGTGCCAGCAGCTTAGGGCCCCGGGACGAGCAGTACTTC
>-|-|TRBJ1-5|TRBV3-1/TRBV3-2
CASSQDRARSQPQHF
TGTGCCAGCAGCCAAGACAGAGCTCGGAGTCAGCCCCAGCATTTT
>TRBD1|-|TRBJ2-5|TRBV18
CASSPPRGRETQYF
TGTGCCAGCTCACCACCCAGGGGGCGAGAGACCCAGTACTTC
>TRBD2|-|TRBJ2-5|TRBV11-2
CASSLPFSGGIRGETQYF
TGTGCCAGCAGCTTACCTTTTAGCGGGGGGATCAGGGGAGAGACCCAGTACTTC
>-|once|TRBJ2-4|TRBV6-5
CASSYSSRAKNIQYF
TGTGCCAGCAGTTACTCGAGCCGGGCCAAAAACATTCAGTACTTC
>-|-|TRBJ2-6|TRBV19
CASTTLGSGANVLTF
TGTGCCAGTACCACACTCGGGTCTGGGGCCAACGTCCTGACTTTC
>TRBD1|-|TRBJ2-6|TRBV27
CASSFQTGGTSGANVLTF
TGTGCCAGCAGTTTCCAGACAGGGGGTACTTCTGGGGCCAACGTCCTGACTTTC
>-|few|TRBJ2-2|TRBV7-8
CASSLTQGRNTGELFF
TGTGCCAGCAGCTTAACGCAGGGGAGGAACACCGGGGAGCTGTTTTTT
>TRBD1|-|TRBJ1-6|TRBV3-1/TRBV3-2
CASSQVRGHSPLHF
TGTGCCAGCAGCCAGGTCAGGGGGCATTCACCCCTCCACTTT
>-|-|TRBJ1-1|TRBV5-1
CASTFQAGGPNTEAFF
TGCGCCAGCACCTTCCAGGCGGGGGGCCCGAACACTGAAGCTTTCTTT
>TRBD2|few|TRBJ2-3|TRBV6-5
CASRFSGGAEYF
TGTGCCAGCAGATTCAGCGGGGGGGCCGAGTATTTT
>TRBD2|-|TRBJ2-2|TRBV28
CAGSGGIGGELFF
TGTGCCGGATCCGGGGGGATAGGCGGGGAGCTGTTTTTT
>-|-|TRBJ1-2|TRBV2
CASRARRVNYGYTF
TGTGCCAGCAGGGCCCGTCGGGTTAACTATGGCTACACCTTC
>TRBD1|-|TRBJ2-3|TRBV7-6
CASSLGTGVGADTQYF
TGTGCCAGCAGCCTAGGGACAGGGGTAGGTGCAGATACGCAGTATTTT
>TRBD2|-|TRBJ2-1|TRBV7-3
CASSSIAGVEHNEQFF
TGTGCCAGCAGCTCTATAGCGGGAGTGGAACACAATGAGCAGTTCTTC
>-|-|TRBJ2-1|TRBV28
CASRMGHPYNEQFF
TGTGCCAGCAGGATGGGACACCCCTACAATGAGCAGTTCTTC
>TRBD2|-|TRBJ2-5|TRBV9
CASSGGRGGQETQYF
TGTGCCAGCAGCGGAGGGCGGGGGGGCCAAGAGACCCAGTACTTC
>-|-|TRBJ1-3|TRBV5-6
CASSLPGRPGNTIYF
TGTGCCAGCAGCTTGCCGGGAAGACCTGGAAACACCATATATTTT
>-|once|TRBJ1-2|TRBV29-1
CSVDPLRTETNYGYTF
TGCAGCGTCGACCCCCTCCGGACAGAGACTAACTATGGCTACACCTTC
>TRBD2|-|TRBJ2-3|TRBV19
CASRTPGGSTDTQYF
TGTGCCAGTAGGACCCCGGGGGGGAGCACAGATACGCAGTATTTT
>-|-|TRBJ1-2|TRBV6-6
CASSQTGDNYGYTF
TGTGCCAGCAGCCAAACCGGGGATAACTATGGCTACACCTTC
>TRBD1|-|TRBJ2-3|TRBV2
CASTTTGGVGTDTQYF
TGTGCCAGCACGACGACAGGGGGCGTGGGCACAGATACGCAGTATTTT
>-|-|TRBJ1-1|TRBV6-1
CASSEVRSRDTEAFF
TGTGCCAGCAGTGAAGTCAGGTCGAGGGACACTGAAGCTTTCTTT
>TRBD1|-|TRBJ1-1|TRBV20-1
CSVTGVSEAFF
TGCAGTGTGACAGGGGTCTCTGAAGCTTTCTTT
>-|-|TRBJ2-1|TRBV21-1
CASQRASGPYNEQFF
TGTGCCAGCCAAAGGGCTAGCGGGCCCTACAATGAGCAGTTCTTC
>TRBD1|-|TRBJ1-4|TRBV7-2
CASSFGTGTTNEKLFF
TGTGCCAGCAGCTTCGGGACAGGGACAACTAATGAAAAACTGTTTTTT
>TRBD1|-|TRBJ1-2|TRBV19
CASSLSGGARYGYTF
TGTGCCAGTAGTCTATCAGGGGGCGCAAGGTATGGCTACACCTTC
>TRBD1|many|TRBJ1-4|TRBV7-9
CASSPQGNPNEKLFF
TGTGCCAGCAGCCCACAGGGGAACCCTAATGAAAAACTGTTTTTT
>-|-|TRBJ2-2|TRBV9
CASSVAVGRSTGELFF
TGTGCCAGCAGCGTAGCCGTGGGCCGTTCCACCGGGGAGCTGTTTTTT
>-|once|TRBJ2-3|TRBV7-2
CASSLWAGAGDTQYF
TGTGCCAGCAGCTTATGGGCGGGCGCGGGAGATACGCAGTATTTT
>TRBD2|-|TRBJ2-2|TRBV7-3
CASTFLAGTRELFF
TGTGCCAGCACCTTTTTAGCGGGAACTCGGGAGCTGTTTTTT
>-|once|TRBJ1-4|TRBV24-1
CATSDSTGPNEKLFF
TGTGCCACCAGTGACTCTACAGGTCCCAATGAAAAACTGTTTTTT
>-|-|TRBJ2-5|TRBV5-4
CASWGQGVGETQYF
TGTGCCAGCTGGGGGCAGGGAGTAGGGGAGACCCAGTACTTC
>-|-|TRBJ1-1|TRBV18
CASSRGGVGTEAFF
TGTGCCAGCTCTCGAGGGGGGGTGGGCACTGAAGCTTTCTTT
>TRBD2|-|TRBJ2-1|TRBV7-3
CASSLMVAGDNEQFF
TGTGCCAGCAGCTTAATGGTAGCGGGGGACAATGAGCAGTTCTTC